This T cell receptor (beta chain) originates from a study of T-cell reconstitution after alpha-beta-depleted transplantation in children. Preparation of the TCRbeta library involved a method that used unique molecular identifiers. TCRdb itself ran the PCR reads through MiXCR, one entry per CDR3 protein. The table has over 400,000 distinct CDR3 sequences, around 12% seen once. In germline, CDR1 is DFQATT, CDR2 SNEGSKA (reference sequence). V was pared by 6 bases and J by 0 bases, with 12 bases between. CDR3 size: 13 residues. This clonotype was found many times. V usage is TRBV20-1 and J usage is TRBJ2-7, with D perhaps TRBD1 (6 bases). This specimen was PBMCs from the stem cell graft donor, taken from the stem cell graft. This receptor was taken from a human donor who donated a stem cell graft to a child with combined immunodeficiency. The CDR3 spells CSAQRTVSYEQYF. CDR3 DNA sequence: TGCAGTGCACAAAGGACAGTCTCCTACGAGCAGTACTTC.